This TCR beta chain was sequenced in a study of blood T cell repertoires in COVID-19. The V end lost 3 bases, the J end lost 5 bases, and 16 bases lay between the germline ends. Germline CDR1 and CDR2: LNHDA and SQIVND (reference sequence). There are 15 residues in the CDR3. The protocol was immunoSEQ multiplex PCR, while the TCRdb copy is restricted to in-frame clones and leaves out a portion. The data contain around 300,000 clones, about 91% of them singletons. The TCR comes from a woman aged 25 to 39 with COVID-19, enrolled during active disease. The V gene is TRBV19, the J gene TRBJ1-2, with D unclear. Sequenced material: peripheral blood. Here the CDR3 DNA reads TGTGCCAGTAGTATCCCCTCGGAGGAAGGGTATGGCTACACCTTC. This encodes CASSIPSEEGYGYTF.